Below are 5 T cell receptor beta chains sequenced from a single sample in a study of cytomegalovirus exposure and HLA in healthy donors. Primers included in the PCR were 60 Vbeta and 13 Jbeta primers. Only in-frame clones appear in the TCRdb table, and some are missing; sequencing was by immunoSEQ multiplex PCR. Of around 85,000 clones in the sample, over 65% were seen once. Source material: PBMCs. These receptors all come from a man aged 25-40 years in good health and CMV-seropositive.

The rearrangement links TRBV11-2 to TRBJ2-5; 13 bases line up with TRBD2. With V trimmed by 5 bases and J by 3 bases, 6 bases remained unmatched. The V gene's germline CDR1 is SGHAT and CDR2 FQNNGV. The CDR3 has 16 residues. Here the CDR3 reads CASSRAGTSGKETQYF. In DNA form, the CDR3 reads TGTGCCAGCAGCCGAGCCGGGACTAGCGGGAAAGAGACCCAGTACTTC.

This chain uses TRBV7-8 with TRBJ1-5; TRBD1 aligns across 9 bases. The CDR3 length is 15 residues. From germline, CDR1 is SGHVS and CDR2 FQNEAQ. J lost 6 bases, V lost 3 bases, and 6 bases had no gene match. The CDR3 region has the DNA TGTGCCAGCAGCTTCCCCGGGACAGGGCCTCAGCCCCAGCATTTT. Protein product: CASSFPGTGPQPQHF.

The chain carries TRBV6-1 and TRBJ1-4, with TRBD1 as a possible D gene (5 bases). Germline V gives CDR1 MNHNS, CDR2 SASEGT. V was cut by 6 bases and J by 8 bases, with 16 bases left in between. This CDR3 spans 14 amino acids. As DNA, the CDR3 is TGTGCCAGCAGATCAGGGTCTCAATTCGAAAAACTGTTTTTT. It codes for CASRSGSQFEKLFF.

The V call is TRBV5-1, the J call TRBJ2-7; 7 bases map to TRBD1. CDR1 SGHRS and CDR2 YFSETQ come from the germline V gene. The CDR3 is made up of 15 amino acids. The V gene end was trimmed by 0 bases and the J gene end by 2 bases; junction bases not matched to a gene: 5. The DNA for the CDR3 is TGCGCCAGCAGCTTGGAGGGGGCAGGAGCCTACGAGCAGTACTTC. It codes for CASSLEGAGAYEQYF.

The chain links TRBV19 to TRBJ2-5, with TRBD1 as a possible D gene (6 bases). This CDR3 region has 18 residues. Germline V gives CDR1 LNHDA, CDR2 SQIVND (reference sequence). The ends were cut back, 7 bases at V and 1 base at J, with 25 bases in the middle. Here the CDR3 DNA reads TGTGCCAGTACTCCAACCACCAGGGGCAGAAGGGGCCAAGAGACCCAGTACTTC. This translates into CASTPTTRGRRGQETQYF.